This T cell receptor (beta chain) is drawn from a study of T cells in Graves' hyperthyroidism and ophthalmopathy. The CDR3 regions of TCR beta were amplified from RNA transcripts. A first-round RT-PCR of the TCR CDR3 used the HTBI primer set. TCRdb re-analysed the multiplex PCR reads in MiXCR, keeping a single row per CDR3 protein. There are 300,000 or so distinct CDR3 sequences in the sample; around a sixth occur only once, and 33% lies in the top ten. At least ten counts were recorded for this clonotype. This sequence originates from a man younger than 45 with Graves' hyperthyroidism. The specimen was blood.

CDR3 region: CASNLRTSGRANEQFF. The CDR3 DNA reads TGCGCCAGCAACCTACGGACTAGCGGGAGGGCAAATGAGCAGTTCTTC. V is TRBV4-1 and J is TRBJ2-1, with TRBD2 matching over 15 bases. V trimming: 7 bases; J trimming: 7 bases; junction bases outside the gene matches: 8. The length of the CDR3 is 16 residues. Looked up from germline, CDR1 is MGHRA and CDR2 is YSYEKL.